The 17 T cell receptor beta chains below all came from one sample that was sequenced in a study of vaccination effects on CD4 cells after COVID-19. Generated by immunoSEQ multiplex PCR, the TCRdb table keeps only in-frame clones and is missing some. Found here are 20,000 to 25,000 clones, under 85% of them singletons; the top ten hold about two fifths. Antigen-specific CD4+ T cells expanded by the ViraFEST assay with viral peptide pools were then sequenced. After less than twelve days in culture, the CD4+ T cells were isolated. The person was diagnosed with PCR-confirmed SARS-CoV-2 infection between March and December 2020. No cognate antigen is known for these TCRs. The material sequenced was CD4+ T cells from PBMCs cultured with a peptide pool, taken before COVID-19 vaccination. The source of these receptors is a human donor who had a prior SARS-CoV-2 infection.

This clone showed up just a few times. The chain carries TRBV7-2 and TRBJ2-1; D not resolved. The CDR3 is 13 residues long. Trimming stripped 5 bases from V and 7 bases from J, with 12 bases between. In germline, CDR1 is SGHTA, CDR2 FQGNSA. CDR3 nucleotides: TGTGCCAGCAGCGCCTTTTTCGCGAATGAGCAGTTCTTC. This codes for CASSAFFANEQFF.

The chain's CDR3 is CASRARDGQDYEQYF. CDR3 sequence (DNA): TGCGCCAGCAGAGCGAGGGATGGGCAGGACTACGAGCAGTACTTC. The gene calls are TRBV5-1 and TRBJ2-7, with D perhaps TRBD2 (5 bases). The V and J ends lost 5 bases and 3 bases respectively, with 18 bases between them. The CDR3 consists of 15 residues. Germline CDR1 is SGHRS and CDR2 is YFSETQ.

J is TRBJ2-5 and V is TRBV24-1, with 9 positions matching TRBD2. The CDR3 runs to 15 residues. Trimming took 4 bases from V and 5 from J; bases not matched to a gene: 7. Germline lookup yields CDR1 KGHDR and CDR2 SFDVKD. In DNA, the CDR3 is TGTGCCACCAGTGAAGGGACTAGCAATGGTGAGACCCAGTACTTC. The encoded protein is CATSEGTSNGETQYF.

This clone has a handful of counts. V and J are TRBV3-1 (or the pseudogene TRBV3-2) and TRBJ1-6; TRBD1 agrees at 9 bases. The germline CDR1 and CDR2 sequences are LGHDT and YNNKEL (reference sequence). Trimming at V came to 4 bases and at J to 9 bases, leaving 7 bases not matched to a gene. This CDR3 region has 15 residues. The CDR3 region has the DNA TGTGCCAGCAGCCGATCGACAGGGGGGAGTTCACCCCTCCACTTT. As protein: CASSRSTGGSSPLHF.

This clone was picked up one time. V usage is TRBV2 and J usage is TRBJ2-7, with no clear D. The CDR3 has 12 amino acids. Germline V CDR1 and CDR2: SNHLY, FYNNEI. V dropped 6 bases and J dropped 6 bases, with 12 bases sitting between them. CDR3 loop: CASRDDTAEQYF. DNA for the CDR3: TGTGCCAGCAGGGACGACACGGCCGAGCAGTACTTC.

The CDR3 loop reads CASSQGLARATGELFF. The CDR3 DNA follows: TGTGCCAGCAGCCAAGGACTAGCGCGTGCCACCGGGGAGCTGTTTTTT. The rearrangement joins TRBV3-1 (or the pseudogene TRBV3-2) to TRBJ2-2; TRBD2 matches 8 bases. V gave up 1 base and J gave up 4 bases; unmatched junction bases: 5. CDR3 length: 16 residues. Germline-derived CDR1 and CDR2 are LGHDT and YNNKEL (reference sequence).

This chain links TRBV10-3 with TRBJ1-3; D might be TRBD1 (5 bases). V dropped 6 bases and J dropped 0 bases, with 21 bases sitting between them. Germline lookup yields CDR1 ENHRY and CDR2 SYGVKD. The CDR3 runs to 18 residues. The CDR3 nucleotides are TGTGCCATCAGAGGTCCAGGGACCGCGCGGGGCTCTGGAAACACCATATATTTT. Residues: CAIRGPGTARGSGNTIYF.

CDR3 DNA sequence: TGCGCCAGCAGCCCCCTGGGGAACCCGGGAATGTATGAGCAGTTCTTC. Translation gives CASSPLGNPGMYEQFF. The chain carries TRBV5-1 and TRBJ2-1; TRBD2 is a possible D gene (5 bases). V was shortened by 4 bases and J by 8 bases, with 22 bases between the two germline ends. Germline V gene data show CDR1 as SGHRS and CDR2 as YFSETQ. The CDR3 is made up of 16 amino acids.

The V and J genes are TRBV5-6 and TRBJ1-4, with a weak D call TRBD1 (6 bases). Germline V gene lookup returns CDR1 SGHDT and CDR2 YYEEEE. The ends were cut back, 4 bases at V and 5 bases at J, with 18 bases in the middle. The CDR3 is made up of 16 amino acids. The CDR3 here is CASSPSGTLINEKLFF. CDR3 sequence (DNA): TGTGCCAGCAGCCCCTCGGGGACACTAATCAATGAAAAACTGTTTTTT.

The chain couples TRBV19 to TRBJ1-5; a possible D gene is TRBD1 (6 bases). The germline CDR1 and CDR2 sequences are LNHDA and SQIVND (reference sequence). Trimming shortened V by 5 bases and J by 2 bases, and 22 bases separated the two germline ends. This CDR3 comprises 18 residues. The CDR3 region is CASSFREGGLLGNQPQHF. CDR3 nucleotide sequence: TGTGCCAGTAGTTTCCGGGAAGGGGGATTATTAGGCAATCAGCCCCAGCATTTT.

This clone was observed a handful of times. The chain is built from TRBV14 and TRBJ2-2, with 8 bases matching TRBD2. This CDR3 is built from 17 residues. The V segment lost 6 bases and the J segment 6 bases; nucleotides outside the gene matches: 15. In germline, CDR1 is SGHDN, CDR2 FVKESK. The DNA of the CDR3 is TGTGCCAGCAGAGGGGACCCTAGCGGGTTTACTTCCGGGGAGCTGTTTTTT. It is translated as CASRGDPSGFTSGELFF.

The gene calls are TRBV15 and TRBJ1-1; 9 bases line up with TRBD1. The germline V gene has CDR1 LNHNV and CDR2 YYDKDF (reference sequence). V lost 0 bases to trimming and J lost 8 bases; unmatched junction nucleotides: 4. This CDR3 spans 14 amino acids. The CDR3 DNA follows: TGTGCCACCAGCAGAGACCAAACAGGGGGCGAAGCTTTCTTT. Its protein product is CATSRDQTGGEAFF. The full variable domain, with the rest looked up from reference TRBV15 and TRBJ1-1, is DAMVIQNPRYQVTQFGKPVTLSCSQTLNHNVMYWYQQKSSQAPKLLFHYYDKDFNNEADTPDNFQSRRPNTSFCFLDIRSPGLGDTAMYLCATSRDQTGGEAFFGQGTRLTVV.

This clone has only a few counts. Other nucleotide sequences from this sample produce the same CDR3. The chain recombines TRBV19 with TRBJ1-5; D is possibly TRBD1 (5 bases). The germline V gene has CDR1 LNHDA and CDR2 SQIVND (reference sequence). V dropped 5 bases and J dropped 4 bases, with 9 bases sitting between them. The CDR3 has 13 amino acids. The CDR3 region is CASSVDRNQPQHF. DNA of the CDR3: TGTGCCAGTAGTGTCGACAGAAATCAGCCCCAGCATTTT. The full variable domain, in which reference TRBV19 and TRBJ1-5 provide the parts outside the CDR3, is DGGITQSPKYLFRKEGQNVTLSCEQNLNHDAMYWYRQDPGQGLRLIYYSQIVNDFQKGDIAEGYSVSREKKESFPLTVTSAQKNPTAFYLCASSVDRNQPQHFGDGTRLSIL.

V usage is TRBV10-1 and J usage is TRBJ2-1, with 10 bases lining up with TRBD2. Germline loops: CDR1 WNHNN, CDR2 SYGVQD (reference sequence). J gave up 2 bases and V 7 bases, and 11 bases lay outside the gene matches. This CDR3 spans 17 amino acids. CDR3 sequence: CASNGTSERGTYNEQFF. DNA of the CDR3: TGCGCCAGCAACGGGACTAGCGAGAGGGGCACCTACAATGAGCAGTTCTTC.

The rearrangement links TRBV7-8 to TRBJ1-6; 7 bases fit TRBD1. Germline trimming cut 6 bases from V and 3 bases from J; bases unmatched to any gene: 14. The CDR3 is 18 residues long. CDR1 SGHVS and CDR2 FQNEAQ come from the germline V gene. CDR3 DNA: TGTGCCAGCAGGTCACAGACTTCAGGGACAGACTATAATTCACCCCTCCACTTT. Amino acids: CASRSQTSGTDYNSPLHF.

This chain joins TRBV5-4 and TRBJ2-1; D tentatively reads TRBD1 or TRBD2 (7 bases each). The CDR3 loop spans 15 amino acids. Trimming removed 3 bases at V and 4 bases at J, with 14 bases between. Per germline, CDR1 SGHNT and CDR2 YYREEE (reference sequence). The CDR3, as DNA: TGTGCCAGCAGCTCCCCAGGGGGGGGATACAATGAGCAGTTCTTC. This encodes CASSSPGGGYNEQFF.

This sequence joins TRBV5-1 and TRBJ2-2; 8 bases line up with TRBD2. Germline CDR1 reads SGHRS; CDR2 reads YFSETQ. The V and J ends lost 4 bases and 0 bases, in that order; junction bases with no gene match: 5. The CDR3 runs to 16 residues. The CDR3 protein is CASSTEGLANTGELFF. Here the CDR3 DNA reads TGCGCCAGCAGCACGGAGGGACTAGCGAACACCGGGGAGCTGTTTTTT.